This note documents a single TCR beta chain sequence. In the original workflow: Nucleated cell number was recorded as an estimate derived from reference gene primer amplification. The method was immunoSEQ multiplex PCR; TCRdb's version includes in-frame clones alone and lacks a portion of them. The V and J calls and clone size are taken from that table; D and trimming were inferred from the DNA. The data hold a few hundred thousand clones, with roughly 90% observed a single time. This sample was taken from a study of blood T cell repertoires in COVID-19. Whole-study context: Samples taken during acute and convalescent COVID-19 were collected in the United States, Italy and Spain. The analysed material was cDNA or gDNA that came from T cells, B-cell-depleted T cells, or PBMCs.

Seattle-derived patients entered the study during active infection and were followed longitudinally. Germline V gene data show CDR1 as LGHNA and CDR2 as YNFKEQ. Germline trimming cut 4 bases from V and 7 bases from J; bases unmatched to any gene: 14. This CDR3 is built from 17 residues. This receptor was obtained from a woman aged 55-69 years with COVID-19, enrolled during active disease. The V call is TRBV4-2, the J call TRBJ2-1, with 9 positions matching TRBD2. Sequenced material: peripheral blood. The CDR3: CASSPAVSAGGANEQFF. The CDR3 DNA reads as TGTGCCAGCAGCCCGGCTGTCAGCGCGGGGGGGGCTAATGAGCAGTTCTTC.